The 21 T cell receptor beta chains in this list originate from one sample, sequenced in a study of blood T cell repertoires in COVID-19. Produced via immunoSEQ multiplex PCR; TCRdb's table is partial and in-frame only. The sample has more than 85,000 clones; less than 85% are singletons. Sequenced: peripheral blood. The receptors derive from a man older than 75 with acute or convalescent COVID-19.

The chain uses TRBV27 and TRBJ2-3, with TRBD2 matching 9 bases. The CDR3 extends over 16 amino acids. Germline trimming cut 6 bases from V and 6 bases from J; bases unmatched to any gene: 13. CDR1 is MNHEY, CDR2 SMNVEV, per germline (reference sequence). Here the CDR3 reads CASSKKTSGIGDTQYF. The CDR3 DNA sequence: TGTGCCAGCAGCAAAAAGACTAGCGGCATAGGGGATACGCAGTATTTT.

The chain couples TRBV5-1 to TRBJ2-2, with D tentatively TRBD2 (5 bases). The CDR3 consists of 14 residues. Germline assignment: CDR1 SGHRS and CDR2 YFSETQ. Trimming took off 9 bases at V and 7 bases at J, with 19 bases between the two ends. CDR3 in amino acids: CATREGDVVGELFF. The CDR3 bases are TGCGCCACCCGTGAGGGAGACGTCGTCGGGGAGCTGTTTTTT.

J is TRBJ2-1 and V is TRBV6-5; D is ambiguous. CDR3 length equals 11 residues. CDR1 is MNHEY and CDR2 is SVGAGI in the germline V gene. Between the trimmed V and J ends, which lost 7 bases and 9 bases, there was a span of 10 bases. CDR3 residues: CASMEFLEQFF. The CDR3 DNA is TGTGCCAGCATGGAGTTTCTTGAGCAGTTCTTC.

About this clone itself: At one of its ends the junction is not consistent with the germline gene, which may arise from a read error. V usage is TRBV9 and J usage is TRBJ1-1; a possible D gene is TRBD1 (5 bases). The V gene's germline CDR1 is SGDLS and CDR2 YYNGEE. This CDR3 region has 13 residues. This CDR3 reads CASSPSWGTEALF. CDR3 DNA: TGTGCCAGCAGCCCCTCTTGGGGGACTGAAGCTCTCTTT.

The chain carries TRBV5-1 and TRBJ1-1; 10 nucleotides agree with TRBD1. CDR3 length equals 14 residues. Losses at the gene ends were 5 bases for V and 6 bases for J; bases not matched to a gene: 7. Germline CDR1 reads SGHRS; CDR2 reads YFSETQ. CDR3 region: CASRYGTGVPEAFF. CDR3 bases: TGCGCCAGCAGGTACGGGACAGGGGTTCCTGAAGCTTTCTTT.

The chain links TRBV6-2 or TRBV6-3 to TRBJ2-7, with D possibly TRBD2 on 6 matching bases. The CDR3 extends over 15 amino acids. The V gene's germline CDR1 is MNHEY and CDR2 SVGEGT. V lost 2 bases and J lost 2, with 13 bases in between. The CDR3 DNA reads TGTGCCAGCAGTTACATCGGCGGGGATACCTACGAGCAGTACTTC. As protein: CASSYIGGDTYEQYF.

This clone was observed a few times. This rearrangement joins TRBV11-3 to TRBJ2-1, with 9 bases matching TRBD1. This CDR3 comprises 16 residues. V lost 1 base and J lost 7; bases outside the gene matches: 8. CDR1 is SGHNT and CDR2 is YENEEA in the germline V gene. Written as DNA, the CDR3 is TGTGCCAGCAGCTTAGGCAGGACAGGGGTTAGTAATGAGCAGTTCTTC. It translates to CASSLGRTGVSNEQFF.

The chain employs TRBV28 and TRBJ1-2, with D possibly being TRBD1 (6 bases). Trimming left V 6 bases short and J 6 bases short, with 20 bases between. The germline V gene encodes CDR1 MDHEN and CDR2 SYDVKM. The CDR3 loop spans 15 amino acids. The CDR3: CASRNRALGDNGYTF. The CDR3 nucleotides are TGTGCCAGCAGGAACCGGGCTTTAGGGGACAATGGCTACACCTTC.

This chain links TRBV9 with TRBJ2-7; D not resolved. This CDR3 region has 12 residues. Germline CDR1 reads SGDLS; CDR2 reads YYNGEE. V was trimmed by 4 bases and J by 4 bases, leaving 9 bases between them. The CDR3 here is CASSPSFYEQYF. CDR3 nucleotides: TGTGCCAGCAGCCCCTCGTTTTACGAGCAGTACTTC.

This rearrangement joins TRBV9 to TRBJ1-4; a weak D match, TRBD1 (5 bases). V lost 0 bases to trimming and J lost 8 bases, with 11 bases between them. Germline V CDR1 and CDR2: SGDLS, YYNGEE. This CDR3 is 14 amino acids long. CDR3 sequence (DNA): TGTGCCAGCAGCGTAGAGGGGAGGAGGGAAAAACTGTTTTTT. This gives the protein CASSVEGRREKLFF.

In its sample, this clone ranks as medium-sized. The CDR3 reads CASSQETGGGETQYF. The CDR3 bases are TGCGCCAGCAGCCAAGAGACAGGGGGCGGGGAGACCCAGTACTTC. The chain employs TRBV4-3 and TRBJ2-5; 10 bases map to TRBD1. The CDR3 contains 15 residues. The V gene end was trimmed by 0 bases and the J gene end by 5 bases; junction bases not matched to a gene: 3. Germline V gene lookup returns CDR1 LGHNA and CDR2 YSLEER.

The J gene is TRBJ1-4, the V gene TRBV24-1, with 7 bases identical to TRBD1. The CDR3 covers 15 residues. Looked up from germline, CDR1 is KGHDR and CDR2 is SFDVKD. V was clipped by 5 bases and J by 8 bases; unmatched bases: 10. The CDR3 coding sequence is TGTGCCACCAGTGCGGCGGGACAGAGTAAGGAAAAACTGTTTTTT. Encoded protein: CATSAAGQSKEKLFF.

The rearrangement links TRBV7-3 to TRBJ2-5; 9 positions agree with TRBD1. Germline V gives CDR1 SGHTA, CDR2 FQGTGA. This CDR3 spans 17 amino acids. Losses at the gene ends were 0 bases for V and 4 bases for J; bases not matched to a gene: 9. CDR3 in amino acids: CASSLTGTGLLRETQYF. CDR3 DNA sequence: TGTGCCAGCAGCTTAACCGGGACAGGGCTATTGCGAGAGACCCAGTACTTC.

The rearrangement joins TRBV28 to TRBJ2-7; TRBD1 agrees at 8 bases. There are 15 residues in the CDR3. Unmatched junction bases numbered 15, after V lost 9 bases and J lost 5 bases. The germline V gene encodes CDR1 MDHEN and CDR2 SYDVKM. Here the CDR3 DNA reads TGTGCCAGTAATTTCGGACAGGGTTTTATCGACGAGCAGTACTTC. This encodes CASNFGQGFIDEQYF.

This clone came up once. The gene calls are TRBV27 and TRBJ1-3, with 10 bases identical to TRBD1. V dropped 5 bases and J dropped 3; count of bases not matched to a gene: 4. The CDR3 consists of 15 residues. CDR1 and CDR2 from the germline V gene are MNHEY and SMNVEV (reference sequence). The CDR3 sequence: CASSMTGGGGNTIYF. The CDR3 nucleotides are TGTGCCAGCAGTATGACAGGGGGCGGTGGAAACACCATATATTTT.

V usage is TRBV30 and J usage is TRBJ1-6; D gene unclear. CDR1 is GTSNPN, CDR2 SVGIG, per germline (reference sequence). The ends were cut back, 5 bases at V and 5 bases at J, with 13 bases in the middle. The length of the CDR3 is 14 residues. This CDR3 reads CAWCRETDNSPLHF. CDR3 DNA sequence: TGTGCCTGGTGCCGGGAAACCGATAATTCACCCCTCCACTTT.

The CDR3 DNA sequence: TGTGCCAGCAGTGAACTGACAGGGAAAGCTTTCTTT. It is translated as CASSELTGKAFF. V usage is TRBV25-1 and J usage is TRBJ1-1; TRBD1 matches 7 bases. CDR1 is MGHDK, CDR2 SYGVNS, per germline. The V and J ends lost 2 bases and 9 bases, in that order; junction bases with no gene match: 3. The CDR3 length is 12 residues.

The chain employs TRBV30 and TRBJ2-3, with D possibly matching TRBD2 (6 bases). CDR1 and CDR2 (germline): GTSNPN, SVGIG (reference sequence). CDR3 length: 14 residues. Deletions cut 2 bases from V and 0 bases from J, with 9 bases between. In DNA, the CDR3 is TGTGCCTGGAGTTTGGGGGGAAGCACAGATACGCAGTATTTT. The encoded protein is CAWSLGGSTDTQYF.

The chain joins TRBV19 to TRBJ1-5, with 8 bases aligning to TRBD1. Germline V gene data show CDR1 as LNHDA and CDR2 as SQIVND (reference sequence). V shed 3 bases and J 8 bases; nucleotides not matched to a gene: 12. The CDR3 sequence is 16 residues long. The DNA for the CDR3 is TGTGCCAGTAGTATGGAAGGACAGGGCGCGAAGAAGCCCCAGCATTTT. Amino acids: CASSMEGQGAKKPQHF.

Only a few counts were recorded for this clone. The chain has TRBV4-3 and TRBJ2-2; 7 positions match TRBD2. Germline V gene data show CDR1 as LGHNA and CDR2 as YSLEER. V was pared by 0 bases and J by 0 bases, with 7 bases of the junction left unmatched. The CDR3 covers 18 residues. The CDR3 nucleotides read TGCGCCAGCAGCCAAGAAGAAAGCGGGATAGCGAACACCGGGGAGCTGTTTTTT. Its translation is CASSQEESGIANTGELFF.

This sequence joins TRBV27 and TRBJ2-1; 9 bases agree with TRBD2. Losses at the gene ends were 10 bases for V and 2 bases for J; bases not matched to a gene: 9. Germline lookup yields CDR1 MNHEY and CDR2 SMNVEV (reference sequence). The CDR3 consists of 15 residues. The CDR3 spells CATKGAGGPYNEQFF. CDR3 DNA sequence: TGTGCCACCAAGGGAGCGGGAGGCCCCTACAATGAGCAGTTCTTC.